This T cell receptor (beta chain) was profiled in a study of blood T cell repertoires in COVID-19. In the study overall: There were acute and convalescent COVID-19 samples, and they came from the United States, Italy and Spain. From T cells, B-cell-depleted T cells, or PBMCs came the material, which was cDNA or gDNA.

A Seattle source enrolled patients during active infection and followed them longitudinally. This CDR3 spans 14 amino acids. Germline CDR1 MNHEY, CDR2 SVGAGI. Concerning this clone: The germline gene is not matched at one end of the junction; a read error may be the cause. Other DNA sequences within the sample encode an identical CDR3.

Generated by immunoSEQ multiplex PCR, the TCRdb table keeps only in-frame clones and is missing some. The profile shows fewer than 200,000 clones, over 80% of them singletons. This clonotype was obtained from a woman aged 55 to 70 with COVID-19, enrolled during active disease. Sequenced material: peripheral blood. The gene calls are TRBV6-5 and TRBJ1-6; 7 bases fit TRBD1. The CDR3 coding sequence is TGCGCCAGCAGCCGCGACAGGGTGGGTTCACCCCTCCACTTT. This sequence encodes CASSRDRVGSPLHF.